Below, 7 T cell receptor beta chains from the same sample are listed, as sequenced in a study of blood T cells in healthy people across ages. Using a J-beta primer mix together with a sample-barcoded 5' primer, a second PCR was run for about 6 to 12 cycles. TCRdb analysed the 5' RACE reads with MiXCR anew, one entry per CDR3 protein. The table lists about 1,000,000 distinct CDR3 sequences, over 35% of them singletons. The specimen sequenced was blood. These TCRs come from a woman in her sixties in good health.

Only a few counts were recorded for this clonotype. This chain links TRBV29-1 with TRBJ2-1, with 15 positions matching TRBD2. Germline values: CDR1 SQVTM, CDR2 ANQGSEA. Losses at the gene ends were 6 bases for V and 1 base for J; bases not matched to a gene: 10. The CDR3 loop spans 18 amino acids. CDR3 DNA sequence: TGCAGCGTCGAGGGACTAGCGGGAGGCCGAACGTCCTACAATGAGCAGTTCTTC. Translating it yields CSVEGLAGGRTSYNEQFF.

This clonotype was seen a handful of times. V and J are TRBV28 and TRBJ2-5; D gene uncertain. The CDR3 is 14 residues long. Trimming took 5 bases from V and 5 from J, leaving 15 bases between them. In germline, CDR1 is MDHEN, CDR2 SYDVKM. CDR3 in DNA: TGTGCCAGCAGTGGTACGGACCCGATGGAGACCCAGTACTTC. It encodes CASSGTDPMETQYF.

CDR3 coding DNA: TGCAGCGTCTCTCCCCTAGCGGACCCCTCCTACGAGCAGTACTTC. Amino acid sequence: CSVSPLADPSYEQYF. The chain employs TRBV29-1 and TRBJ2-7; 7 bases are a match to TRBD2. This CDR3 region has 15 residues. Germline CDR1 and CDR2: SQVTM and ANQGSEA. J lost 0 bases, V lost 6 bases, and 11 bases had no gene match.

There are a few counts of this clonotype. The V call is TRBV4-1, the J call TRBJ2-7, with 7 bases lining up with TRBD2. Matching the DNA end better, TRBJ2-5 makes the J call doubtful. This CDR3 region has 17 residues. Germline V gives CDR1 MGHRA, CDR2 YSYEKL. CDR3: CASSQSPQRDHGKTQYF. CDR3 DNA sequence: TGCGCCAGCAGCCAAAGCCCCCAGCGGGACCATGGGAAGACCCAGTACTTC.

This clonotype has a count of ten or more. The chain uses TRBV20-1 and TRBJ2-7, with D perhaps assigned TRBD1 or TRBD2 (6 bases each). V lost 3 bases and J 7 bases, leaving 16 bases between the germline ends. CDR3 length: 13 residues. CDR1 DFQATT and CDR2 SNEGSKA come from the germline V gene (reference sequence). This CDR3 reads CSASDRPAGEQYF. DNA for the CDR3: TGCAGTGCTAGTGACAGGCCCGCGGGGGAGCAGTACTTC.

This sequence joins TRBV6-1 and TRBJ2-4; 8 bases map to TRBD1. The CDR3 runs to 16 residues. Germline CDR1 MNHNS, CDR2 SASEGT. V lost 8 bases to trimming and J lost 0 bases; unmatched junction nucleotides: 9. CDR3 DNA sequence: TGTGCCAGCTTCGGCGGGGACAGGATAGCCAAAAACATTCAGTACTTC. This sequence encodes CASFGGDRIAKNIQYF.

The rearrangement links TRBV29-1 to TRBJ2-1; D is ambiguous. Per germline, CDR1 SQVTM and CDR2 ANQGSEA. The CDR3 runs to 13 residues. The chain's CDR3 is CVDGPVIYNEQFF. The CDR3 DNA sequence: TGCGTTGACGGGCCGGTGATTTACAATGAGCAGTTCTTC.